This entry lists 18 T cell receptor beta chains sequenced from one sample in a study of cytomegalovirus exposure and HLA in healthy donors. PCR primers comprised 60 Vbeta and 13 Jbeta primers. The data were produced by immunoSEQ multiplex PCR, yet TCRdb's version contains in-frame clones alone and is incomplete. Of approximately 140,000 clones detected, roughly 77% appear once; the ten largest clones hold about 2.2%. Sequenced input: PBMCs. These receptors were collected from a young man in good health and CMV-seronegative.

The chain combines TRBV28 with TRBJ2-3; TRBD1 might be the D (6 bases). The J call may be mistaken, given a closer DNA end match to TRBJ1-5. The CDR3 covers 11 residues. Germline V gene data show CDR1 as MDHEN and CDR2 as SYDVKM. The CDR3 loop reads CASSWTDTQHF. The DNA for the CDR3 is TGTGCCAGCAGTTGGACAGATACGCAGCATTTT.

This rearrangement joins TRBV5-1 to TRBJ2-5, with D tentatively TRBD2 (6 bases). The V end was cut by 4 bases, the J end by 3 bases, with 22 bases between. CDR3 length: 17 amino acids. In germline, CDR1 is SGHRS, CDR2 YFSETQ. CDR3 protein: CASSRRGRLAGEETQYF. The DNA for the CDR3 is TGCGCCAGCAGCCGGAGGGGCCGGCTCGCAGGTGAAGAGACCCAGTACTTC.

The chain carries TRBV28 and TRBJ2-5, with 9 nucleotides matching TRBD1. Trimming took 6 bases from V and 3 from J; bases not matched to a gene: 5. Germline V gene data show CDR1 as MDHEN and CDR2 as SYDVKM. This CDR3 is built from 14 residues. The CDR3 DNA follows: TGTGCCAGCAGCAGACAGGGGGGTAAAGAGACCCAGTACTTC. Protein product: CASSRQGGKETQYF.

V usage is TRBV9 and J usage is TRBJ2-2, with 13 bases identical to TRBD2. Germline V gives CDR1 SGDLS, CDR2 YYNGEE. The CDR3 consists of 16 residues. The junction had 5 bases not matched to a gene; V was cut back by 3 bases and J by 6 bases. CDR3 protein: CASSGTSGGAAGELFF. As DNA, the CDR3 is TGTGCCAGCAGCGGTACTAGCGGGGGGGCGGCCGGGGAGCTGTTTTTT.

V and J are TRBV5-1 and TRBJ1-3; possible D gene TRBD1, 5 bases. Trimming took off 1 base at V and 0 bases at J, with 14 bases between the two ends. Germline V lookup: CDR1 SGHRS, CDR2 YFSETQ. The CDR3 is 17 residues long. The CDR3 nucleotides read TGCGCCAGCAGCTTGTGGGGGGAGAGTAACTCTGGAAACACCATATATTTT. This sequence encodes CASSLWGESNSGNTIYF.

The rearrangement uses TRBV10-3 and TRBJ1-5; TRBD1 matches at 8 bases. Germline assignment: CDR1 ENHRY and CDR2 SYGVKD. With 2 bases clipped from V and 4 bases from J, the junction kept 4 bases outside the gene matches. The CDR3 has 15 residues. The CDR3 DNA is TGTGCCATCAGTGAGGCTGGGACAGGAAATCAGCCCCAGCATTTT. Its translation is CAISEAGTGNQPQHF.

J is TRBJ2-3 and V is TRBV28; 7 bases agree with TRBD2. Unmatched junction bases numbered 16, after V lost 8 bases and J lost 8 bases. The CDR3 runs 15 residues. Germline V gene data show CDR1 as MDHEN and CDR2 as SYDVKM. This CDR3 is CASGGSSSGGGTQYF. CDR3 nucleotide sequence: TGTGCCAGCGGGGGGAGCTCGTCGGGCGGGGGTACGCAGTATTTT.

CDR3 sequence: CASSLLATNEKLFF. The CDR3 DNA reads TGTGCCAGCAGTTTACTAGCAACTAATGAAAAACTGTTTTTT. V and J are TRBV28 and TRBJ1-4; no reliable D call. Germline-derived CDR1 and CDR2 are MDHEN and SYDVKM. Between the trimmed V and J ends, which lost 2 bases and 0 bases, there was a span of 4 bases. CDR3 size: 14 residues.

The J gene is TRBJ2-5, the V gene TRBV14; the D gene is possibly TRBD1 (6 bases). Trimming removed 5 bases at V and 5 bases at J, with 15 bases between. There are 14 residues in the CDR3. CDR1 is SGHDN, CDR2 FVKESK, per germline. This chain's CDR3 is CASSGGAGSETQYF. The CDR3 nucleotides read TGTGCCAGCAGCGGGGGCGCAGGATCGGAGACCCAGTACTTC.

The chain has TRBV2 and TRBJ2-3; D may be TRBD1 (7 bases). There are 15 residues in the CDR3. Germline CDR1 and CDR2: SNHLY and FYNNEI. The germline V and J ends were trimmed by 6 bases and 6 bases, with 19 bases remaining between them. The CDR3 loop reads CASRRTGDSFDTQYF. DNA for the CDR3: TGTGCCAGCAGACGAACAGGGGACTCGTTTGATACGCAGTATTTT.

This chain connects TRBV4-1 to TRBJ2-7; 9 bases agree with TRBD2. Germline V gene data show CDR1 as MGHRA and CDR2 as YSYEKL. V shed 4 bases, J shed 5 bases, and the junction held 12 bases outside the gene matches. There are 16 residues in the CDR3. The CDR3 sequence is CASSLERAGGQDEQYF. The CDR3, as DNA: TGCGCCAGCAGCCTAGAGAGGGCGGGGGGGCAAGACGAGCAGTACTTC.

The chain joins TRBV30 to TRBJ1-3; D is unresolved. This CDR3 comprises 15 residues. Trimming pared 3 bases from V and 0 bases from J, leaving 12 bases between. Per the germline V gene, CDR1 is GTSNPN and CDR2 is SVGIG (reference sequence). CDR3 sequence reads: CAWRPTPYSGNTIYF. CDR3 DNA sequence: TGTGCCTGGAGACCGACACCTTACTCTGGAAACACCATATATTTT.

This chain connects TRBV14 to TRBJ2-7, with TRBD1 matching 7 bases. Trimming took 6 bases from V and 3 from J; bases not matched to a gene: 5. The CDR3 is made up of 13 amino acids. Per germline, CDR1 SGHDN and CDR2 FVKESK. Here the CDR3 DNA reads TGTGCCAGCAGGTCGACAGGGAGCTACGAGCAGTACTTC. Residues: CASRSTGSYEQYF. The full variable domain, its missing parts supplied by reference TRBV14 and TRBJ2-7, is EAGVTQFPSHSVIEKGQTVTLRCDPISGHDNLYWYRRVMGKEIKFLLHFVKESKQDESGMPNNRFLAERTGGTYSTLKVQPAELEDSGVYFCASRSTGSYEQYFGPGTRLTVT.

The CDR3 protein is CASSVEGGQGSYEQYF. Here the CDR3 DNA reads TGTGCCAGCAGCGTAGAGGGCGGACAGGGATCCTACGAGCAGTACTTC. The V call is TRBV9, the J call TRBJ2-7; 8 bases map to TRBD1. Germline values: CDR1 SGDLS, CDR2 YYNGEE. The CDR3 consists of 16 residues. Losses at the gene ends were 0 bases for V and 1 base for J; bases not matched to a gene: 6.

DNA for the CDR3: TGCGCCAGCAGCTTGTATACCGGGACAGACACTGAAGCTTTCTTT. Its protein is CASSLYTGTDTEAFF. The chain joins TRBV5-1 to TRBJ1-1, with 7 bases aligning to TRBD1. V trimming: 1 base; J trimming: 3 bases; junction bases outside the gene matches: 6. CDR1 is SGHRS and CDR2 is YFSETQ in the germline V gene. The CDR3 spans 15 residues. The entire variable domain, with the rest obtained from reference TRBV5-1 and TRBJ1-1, is as follows: KAGVTQTPRYLIKTRGQQVTLSCSPISGHRSVSWYQQTPGQGLQFLFEYFSETQRNKGNFPGRFSGRQFSNSRSEMNVSTLELGDSALYLCASSLYTGTDTEAFFGQGTRLTVV.

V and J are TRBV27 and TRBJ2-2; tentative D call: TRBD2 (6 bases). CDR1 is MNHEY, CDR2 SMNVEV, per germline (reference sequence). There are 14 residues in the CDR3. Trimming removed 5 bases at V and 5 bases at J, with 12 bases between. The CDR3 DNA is TGTGCCAGCAGTCCCCGGGGGTCGACCGGGGAGCTGTTTTTT. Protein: CASSPRGSTGELFF.

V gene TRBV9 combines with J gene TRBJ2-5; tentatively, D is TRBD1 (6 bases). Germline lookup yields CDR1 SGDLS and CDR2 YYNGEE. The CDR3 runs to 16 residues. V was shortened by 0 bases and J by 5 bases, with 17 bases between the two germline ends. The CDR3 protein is CASSVVGQGWSETQYF. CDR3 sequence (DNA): TGTGCCAGCAGCGTAGTAGGGCAGGGGTGGTCGGAGACCCAGTACTTC.

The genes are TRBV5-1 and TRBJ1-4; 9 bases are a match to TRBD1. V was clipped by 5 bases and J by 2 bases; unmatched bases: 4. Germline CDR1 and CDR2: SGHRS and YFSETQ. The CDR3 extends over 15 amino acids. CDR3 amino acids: CASRGQGATNEKLFF. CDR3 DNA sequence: TGCGCCAGCAGGGGACAGGGCGCCACTAATGAAAAACTGTTTTTT.